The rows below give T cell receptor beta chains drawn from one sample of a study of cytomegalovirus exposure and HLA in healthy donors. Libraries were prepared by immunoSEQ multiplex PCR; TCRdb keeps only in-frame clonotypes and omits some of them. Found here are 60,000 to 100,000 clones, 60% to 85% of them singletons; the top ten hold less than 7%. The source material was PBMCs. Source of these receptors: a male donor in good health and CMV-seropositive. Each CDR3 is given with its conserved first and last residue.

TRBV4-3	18	CASSQQTTGSRPGGTQYF
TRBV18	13	CASSPDLQETQYF
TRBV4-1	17	CASSPGQGGRRGYEQYF
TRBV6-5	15	CASSYSGGLDTEAFF
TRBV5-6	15	CASSFWGDLNQPQHF
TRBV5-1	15	CASSLETGMNEKLFF
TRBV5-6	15	CASSLNGGATYEQYF
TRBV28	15	CASSEGGRNTGELFF
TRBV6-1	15	CASIKPPPSYNEQFF
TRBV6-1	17	CASSDPSQRGAYNEQFF
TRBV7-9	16	CASSPPTGKEVNEQFF
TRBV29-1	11	CSAWERYEQYF